The sequence of this T cell receptor beta chain was determined in a study of cytomegalovirus exposure and HLA in healthy donors. Study information: Drawn from HLA-typed donors, 80 million to 100 million unique TCRs were held in an early data release.

Concerning this clone: The antigen remains undetermined.

The CDR3 totals 14 residues. Per germline, CDR1 SNHLY and CDR2 FYNNEI. Trimming removed 6 bases from V and 0 bases from J; junction bases left unmatched: 3. PCR involved 60 Vbeta and 13 Jbeta primers. TCRdb keeps only in-frame clones here, not all; method: immunoSEQ multiplex PCR. The table has 150,000 to 200,000 clones, around 85% seen once. Whole-study results and caveats: Accurate prediction of most subjects' HLA-A and HLA-B alleles from TCR beta sequences was reported. There were some public TCRs occurring in many donors, but most TCR sequences were rare. In a later analysis, most CMV-associated TCR beta chains appeared HLA-restricted.

Sequencing was done on a sample of PBMCs. This clonotype was sampled from a young man in good health and CMV-seronegative. The chain has TRBV2 and TRBJ2-3, with TRBD2 identical over 7 bases. This chain's CDR3 is CASRGDYSTDTQYF. The CDR3 DNA reads TGTGCCAGCAGGGGGGACTACAGCACAGATACGCAGTATTTT.